The rows below give T cell receptor beta chains drawn from one sample of a study of CXCR3-negative and CXCR3-positive naive CD8 T cells. With the 5' RACE reads reprocessed, TCRdb shows one record per CDR3 protein and no DNA. The table lists approximately 83,000 distinct CDR3 sequences. The sample comprised naive CXCR3- CD8+ T cells from blood. Receptor source: a human donor in good health. Some clones in this sample may be carry-over from other donors' samples. Each CDR3 is given with its conserved first and last residue.

j_call: TRBJ2-7
v_call: TRBV5-4
cdr3_aa: CASSLVGNSYEQYF

j_call: TRBJ2-7
v_call: TRBV29-1
cdr3_aa: CSVRLGVEQYF

j_call: TRBJ2-7
v_call: TRBV10-3
cdr3_aa: CAISDPDRIPYEQYF

j_call: TRBJ2-2
v_call: TRBV2
cdr3_aa: CASSGQLNTGELFF

j_call: TRBJ1-2
v_call: TRBV29-1
cdr3_aa: CSVESGQGLGYTF

j_call: TRBJ2-1
v_call: TRBV29-1
cdr3_aa: CSVEEGQGSLNEQFF

j_call: TRBJ2-3
v_call: TRBV10-3
cdr3_aa: CAIRGEQDHTDTQYF

j_call: TRBJ2-7
v_call: TRBV20-1
cdr3_aa: CSARQELSYEQYF

j_call: TRBJ1-1
v_call: TRBV7-9
cdr3_aa: CASSLVKGVGTEAFF

j_call: TRBJ1-1
v_call: TRBV29-1
cdr3_aa: CSVARSVNTEAFF

j_call: TRBJ2-5
v_call: TRBV2
cdr3_aa: CASSVGLAYGETQYF

j_call: TRBJ1-3
v_call: TRBV28
cdr3_aa: CASSFTAGNTIYF

j_call: TRBJ2-7
v_call: TRBV12-3/TRBV12-4
cdr3_aa: CASSLIGTALYEQYF

j_call: TRBJ1-3
v_call: TRBV5-1
cdr3_aa: CASSPTGSSGNTIYF

j_call: TRBJ1-2
v_call: TRBV29-1
cdr3_aa: CSVEDRLGTFYGYTF

j_call: TRBJ1-1
v_call: TRBV6-5
cdr3_aa: CASSLLTEMNTEAFF

j_call: TRBJ2-3
v_call: TRBV6-1
cdr3_aa: CASSEGQYTDTQYF

j_call: TRBJ2-5
v_call: TRBV18
cdr3_aa: CASSPSREGRQETQYF

j_call: TRBJ2-7
v_call: TRBV6-5
cdr3_aa: CASSSGDGSSYEQYF

j_call: TRBJ2-2
v_call: TRBV12-3/TRBV12-4
cdr3_aa: CASSRWDAGGELFF

j_call: TRBJ1-4
v_call: TRBV5-1
cdr3_aa: CASSPGQSMATNEKLFF

j_call: TRBJ1-2
v_call: TRBV12-3/TRBV12-4
cdr3_aa: CASSLRQELNDGYTF

j_call: TRBJ2-7
v_call: TRBV12-3/TRBV12-4
cdr3_aa: CASSLAGVRSYEQYF

j_call: TRBJ2-1
v_call: TRBV29-1
cdr3_aa: CSVEDRPRKQFF

j_call: TRBJ1-1
v_call: TRBV7-9
cdr3_aa: CASSDLTGYDTEAFF

j_call: TRBJ2-5
v_call: TRBV28
cdr3_aa: CASSTSRQGETQYF

j_call: TRBJ1-1
v_call: TRBV7-9
cdr3_aa: CASSLVGATEAFF